A single T cell receptor (beta chain) is shown here with its context. Its antigen is unidentified. The V gene end was trimmed by 5 bases and the J gene end by 4 bases; junction bases not matched to a gene: 7. Germline assignment: CDR1 MNHEY and CDR2 SMNVEV (reference sequence). This CDR3 region has 14 residues. RNA transcripts gave rise to amplified TCR beta CDR3 regions. With the HTBI primer set, the TCR CDR3 went through a first round of RT-PCR. TCRdb analysed the multiplex PCR reads with MiXCR anew, one entry per CDR3 protein. The table records about 400,000 distinct CDR3 sequences, roughly an eighth of them present only once. This entry belongs to a study of T cells in Graves' hyperthyroidism and ophthalmopathy. Whole-study findings and limits: Ophthalmopathy, which appeared later, was predicted by the model a median approximately 6.7 months before onset. Blood shared most expanded thyroid clonotypes above 0.001.

The receptor comes from a woman in her late teens or twenties with Graves' hyperthyroidism. The chain joins TRBV27 to TRBJ1-2, with 7 bases that match TRBD1. The sequenced sample consisted of blood. Written as DNA, the CDR3 is TGTGCCAGCAGTAGCGGGGACAGCATCTATGGCTACACCTTC. Its translation is CASSSGDSIYGYTF.